Sequencing of this TCR beta chain was carried out in a study of blood T cell repertoires in COVID-19. Study summary: The United States, Italy and Spain supplied acute and convalescent COVID-19 samples. PBMCs, B-cell-depleted T cells, or T cells provided the cDNA or gDNA that made up the material.

About this clone: A junction end diverges from the germline sequence, so it may reflect a read error.

Per germline, CDR1 KGHSH and CDR2 LQKENI. CDR3 size: 15 residues. Authors' analysis steps: Estimated nucleated cell counts came from reference gene primer amplification. Profiling relied on immunoSEQ multiplex PCR, and the TCRdb table lists in-frame clones only, not all of them. Clone size and V and J calls were adopted from that table, with D and trimming inferred from the DNA. Of about 250,000 clones in the sample, roughly 86% were seen once. The rearrangement links TRBV18 to TRBJ1-4; 7 positions match TRBD1. The specimen sequenced was peripheral blood. The clonotype originates from a woman aged 55-70 years who had recovered from COVID-19. As DNA, the CDR3 is TGTGCCAGCTCCCCACGTGAACAGGGGAATGAAAAACTGTTTTTT. It yields the protein CASSPREQGNEKLFF.